The 8 T cell receptor beta chains reported below all come from one sample, sequenced in a study of vaccination effects on CD4 cells after COVID-19. Sequencing was performed with immunoSEQ multiplex PCR; in TCRdb, only in-frame clones are kept and a portion is missing. Here the sample spans under 50,000 clones, around 67% being singletons. Researchers isolated CD4+ T cells once roughly ten days of culture had elapsed. Antigen specificity for these receptors is unknown. This specimen consisted of CD4+ T cells from PBMCs cultured without peptide, obtained before COVID-19 vaccination. Receptors were obtained from a human donor who received a COVID-19 vaccine.

The CDR3: CASRLAEISYEQYF. Written as DNA, the CDR3 is TGCGCCAGCAGACTAGCGGAAATCTCCTACGAGCAGTACTTC. The chain carries TRBV4-1 and TRBJ2-7; 8 positions match TRBD2. V was clipped by 6 bases and J by 0 bases; unmatched bases: 4. The CDR3 consists of 14 residues. Per germline, CDR1 MGHRA and CDR2 YSYEKL.

V usage is TRBV5-1 and J usage is TRBJ1-2, with 8 bases identical to TRBD1. The CDR3 is 13 residues long. Per germline, CDR1 SGHRS and CDR2 YFSETQ. V gave up 5 bases and J gave up 8 bases; unmatched junction bases: 8. DNA of the CDR3: TGCGCCAGCAGATCGACAGGGGCTGTCGGCTACACCTTC. It is translated as CASRSTGAVGYTF.

The chain employs TRBV9 and TRBJ1-2; 7 bases are a match to TRBD1. The CDR3 is 13 residues long. V trimming: 4 bases; J trimming: 5 bases; junction bases outside the gene matches: 5. Germline V lookup: CDR1 SGDLS, CDR2 YYNGEE. CDR3 loop: CASSWDSGYGYTF. The CDR3 bases are TGTGCCAGCAGCTGGGACAGTGGTTATGGCTACACCTTC.

V gene TRBV24-1 combines with J gene TRBJ1-4; D is undetermined. The CDR3 runs 13 residues. Germline V gene data show CDR1 as KGHDR and CDR2 as SFDVKD. V lost 3 bases, J lost 12 bases, and 13 bases lay in between. The CDR3 loop is CATSDALSLELFF. CDR3 in DNA: TGTGCCACCAGTGATGCCCTTTCTTTAGAACTGTTTTTT.

This chain connects TRBV27 to TRBJ2-5, with 8 bases that match TRBD2. With V trimmed by 2 bases and J by 0 bases, 2 bases remained unmatched. In germline, CDR1 is MNHEY, CDR2 SMNVEV (reference sequence). The CDR3 has 15 amino acids. The CDR3 reads CASSLRTSNQETQYF. The CDR3 region has the DNA TGTGCCAGCAGTTTACGGACTAGCAACCAAGAGACCCAGTACTTC.

The V gene is TRBV12-3 or TRBV12-4, the J gene TRBJ2-7; D remains ambiguous. V gave up 1 base and J gave up 3 bases, with 7 bases separating them. CDR3 length: 13 residues. CDR3 nucleotides: TGTGCCAGCAGTTTAGACAGCCTCTACGAGCAGTACTTC. It translates to CASSLDSLYEQYF.

The chain links TRBV19 to TRBJ2-7; D might be TRBD1 or TRBD2, each matching 6 bases. Trimming pared 4 bases from V and 2 bases from J, leaving 15 bases between. CDR1 is LNHDA, CDR2 SQIVND, per germline (reference sequence). The CDR3 runs 15 residues. DNA of the CDR3: TGTGCCAGTAGTAGGAGGTGGGGGGCGACCTACGAGCAGTACTTC. It yields the protein CASSRRWGATYEQYF.

The DNA for the CDR3 is TGTGCCAGCAGTTTATCGGGGACAGGGGGAGAGACCCAGTACTTC. Its translation: CASSLSGTGGETQYF. The V and J genes are TRBV27 and TRBJ2-5; 11 bases are shared with TRBD1. Per the germline V gene, CDR1 is MNHEY and CDR2 is SMNVEV (reference sequence). V lost 0 bases and J lost 4; bases outside the gene matches: 1. The CDR3 spans 15 residues.